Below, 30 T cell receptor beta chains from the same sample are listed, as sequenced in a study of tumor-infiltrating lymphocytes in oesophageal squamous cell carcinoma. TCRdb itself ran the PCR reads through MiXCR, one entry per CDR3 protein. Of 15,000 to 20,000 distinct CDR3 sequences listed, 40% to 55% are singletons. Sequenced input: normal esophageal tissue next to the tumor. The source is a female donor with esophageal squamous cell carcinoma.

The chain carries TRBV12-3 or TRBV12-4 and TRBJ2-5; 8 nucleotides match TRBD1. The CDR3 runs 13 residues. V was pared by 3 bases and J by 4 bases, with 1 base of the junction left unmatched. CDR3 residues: CASSFDRGETQYF. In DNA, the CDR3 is TGTGCCAGCAGTTTCGACAGGGGAGAGACCCAGTACTTC.

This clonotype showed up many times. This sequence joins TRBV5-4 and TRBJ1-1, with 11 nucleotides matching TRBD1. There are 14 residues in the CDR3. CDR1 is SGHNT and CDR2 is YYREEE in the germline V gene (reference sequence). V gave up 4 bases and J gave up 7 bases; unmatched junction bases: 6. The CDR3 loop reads CASSPGQGAVEAFF. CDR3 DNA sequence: TGTGCCAGCAGCCCAGGACAGGGGGCAGTTGAAGCTTTCTTT.

CDR3 in DNA: TGTGCCAGCAGCTTAGCGCCGGCGGTGGACGTGCAGTACTTC. This encodes CASSLAPAVDVQYF. The chain recombines TRBV7-2 with TRBJ2-4, with D unresolved. Germline V gives CDR1 SGHTA, CDR2 FQGNSA. Trimming stripped 0 bases from V and 13 bases from J, with 16 bases between. CDR3 size: 14 residues.

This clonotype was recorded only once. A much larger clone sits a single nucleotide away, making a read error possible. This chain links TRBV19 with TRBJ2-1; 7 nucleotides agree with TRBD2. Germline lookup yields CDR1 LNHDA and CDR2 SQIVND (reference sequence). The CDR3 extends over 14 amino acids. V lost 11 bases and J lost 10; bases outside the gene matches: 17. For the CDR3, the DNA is TGTGCCTCAGCAGGCGGGAGTGAAAGGATCGAGCAGTTCTTC. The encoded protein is CASAGGSERIEQFF.

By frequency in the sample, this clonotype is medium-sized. The chain's CDR3 is CASSLAVQGNNQPQHF. CDR3 sequence (DNA): TGTGCCAGCAGCTTAGCGGTACAGGGGAACAATCAGCCCCAGCATTTT. This chain uses TRBV7-2 with TRBJ1-5; 7 positions match TRBD1. V dropped 0 bases and J dropped 3; count of bases not matched to a gene: 5. This CDR3 contains 16 residues. Germline V gives CDR1 SGHTA, CDR2 FQGNSA.

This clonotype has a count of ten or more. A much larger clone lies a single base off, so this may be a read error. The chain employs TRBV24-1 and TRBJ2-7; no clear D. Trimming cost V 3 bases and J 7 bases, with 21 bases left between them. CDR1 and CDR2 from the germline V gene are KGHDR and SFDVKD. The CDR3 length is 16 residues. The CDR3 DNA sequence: TGTGCCACCAGTGATGCGTCTGGAGACAACTACAATGAGCAGTACTTC. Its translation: CATSDASGDNYNEQYF.

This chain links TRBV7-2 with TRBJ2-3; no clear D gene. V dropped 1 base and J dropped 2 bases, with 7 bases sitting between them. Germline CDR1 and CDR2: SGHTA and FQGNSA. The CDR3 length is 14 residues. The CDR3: CASSLVVTTDTQYF. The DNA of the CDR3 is TGTGCCAGCAGCTTAGTCGTTACCACAGATACGCAGTATTTT.

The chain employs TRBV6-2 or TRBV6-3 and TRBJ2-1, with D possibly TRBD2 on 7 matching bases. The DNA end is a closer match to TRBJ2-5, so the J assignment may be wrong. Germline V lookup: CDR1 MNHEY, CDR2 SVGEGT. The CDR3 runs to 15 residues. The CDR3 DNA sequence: TGTGCCAGCAGTCAAGGGGGGGGGCGACGGGAGACCCAGTACTTC. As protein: CASSQGGGRRETQYF.

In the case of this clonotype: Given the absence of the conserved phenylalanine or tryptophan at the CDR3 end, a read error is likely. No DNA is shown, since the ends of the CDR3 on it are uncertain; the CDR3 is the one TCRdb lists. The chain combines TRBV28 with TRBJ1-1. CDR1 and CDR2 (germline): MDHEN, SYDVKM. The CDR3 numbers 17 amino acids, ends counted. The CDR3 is CASSVLAGSTYEQYFGP.

The CDR3 loop is CASSLAKGAGYGYTF. The CDR3 DNA is TGTGCCAGCAGCTTAGCGAAGGGGGCGGGCTATGGCTACACCTTC. The chain joins TRBV7-2 to TRBJ2-7, with 7 bases that match TRBD1. The DNA end is a closer match to TRBJ1-2, so the J assignment may be wrong. In germline, CDR1 is SGHTA, CDR2 FQGNSA. The CDR3 totals 15 residues.

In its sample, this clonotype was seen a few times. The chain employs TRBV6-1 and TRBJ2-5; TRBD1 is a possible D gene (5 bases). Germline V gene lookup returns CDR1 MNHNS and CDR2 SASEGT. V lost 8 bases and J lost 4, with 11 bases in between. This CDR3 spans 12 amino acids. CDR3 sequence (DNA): TGTGCCAGCTATAGCAGGGCAGAGACCCAGTACTTC. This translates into CASYSRAETQYF.

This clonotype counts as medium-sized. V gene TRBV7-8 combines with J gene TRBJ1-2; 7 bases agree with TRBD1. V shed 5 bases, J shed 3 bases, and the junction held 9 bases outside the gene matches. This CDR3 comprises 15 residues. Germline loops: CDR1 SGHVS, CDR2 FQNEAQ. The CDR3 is CASSQRRDRDYGYTF. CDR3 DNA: TGTGCCAGCAGCCAGCGCCGGGACAGAGACTATGGCTACACCTTC.

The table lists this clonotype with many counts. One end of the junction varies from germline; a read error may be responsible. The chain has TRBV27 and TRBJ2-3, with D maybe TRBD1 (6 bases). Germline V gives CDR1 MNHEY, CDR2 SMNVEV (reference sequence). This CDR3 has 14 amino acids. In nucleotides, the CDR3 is TGTGCCAGCAGGATGGACAGTTTTAATTCACCCCTCCACTTC. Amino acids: CASRMDSFNSPLHF.

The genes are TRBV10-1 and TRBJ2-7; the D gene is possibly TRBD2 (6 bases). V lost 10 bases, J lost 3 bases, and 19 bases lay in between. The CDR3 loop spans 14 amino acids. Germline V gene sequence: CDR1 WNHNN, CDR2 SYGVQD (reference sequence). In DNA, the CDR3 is TGCGCCACCCGGAACGGAGGGGCCTTCTACGAGCAGTACTTC. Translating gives CATRNGGAFYEQYF.

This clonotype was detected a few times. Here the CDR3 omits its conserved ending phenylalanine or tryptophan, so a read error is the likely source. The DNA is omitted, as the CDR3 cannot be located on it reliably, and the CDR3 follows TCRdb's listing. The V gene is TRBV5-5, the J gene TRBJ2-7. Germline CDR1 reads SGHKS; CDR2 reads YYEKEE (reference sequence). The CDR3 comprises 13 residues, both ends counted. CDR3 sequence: CASSLSYGYTFGS.

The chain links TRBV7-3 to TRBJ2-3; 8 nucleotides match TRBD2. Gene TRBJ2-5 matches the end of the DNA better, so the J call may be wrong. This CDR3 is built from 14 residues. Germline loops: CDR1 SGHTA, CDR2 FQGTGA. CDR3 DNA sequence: TGTGCCAGCAGCCCTCAAGCGGGAGAGGAGACCCAGTACTTC. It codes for CASSPQAGEETQYF.

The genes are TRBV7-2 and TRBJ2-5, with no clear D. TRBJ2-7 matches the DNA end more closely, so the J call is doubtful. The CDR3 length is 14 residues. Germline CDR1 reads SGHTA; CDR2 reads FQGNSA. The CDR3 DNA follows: TGTGCCAGCAGCGCCCCCCTGACAAACCACGAGCAGTACTTC. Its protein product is CASSAPLTNHEQYF.

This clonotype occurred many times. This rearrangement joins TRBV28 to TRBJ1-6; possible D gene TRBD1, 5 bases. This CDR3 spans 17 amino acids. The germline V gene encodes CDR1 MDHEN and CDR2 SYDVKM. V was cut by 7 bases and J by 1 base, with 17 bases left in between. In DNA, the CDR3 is TGTGCCAGCATATCCCTACGGGAGGGGTCCTATAATTCACCCCTCCACTTT. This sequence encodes CASISLREGSYNSPLHF.

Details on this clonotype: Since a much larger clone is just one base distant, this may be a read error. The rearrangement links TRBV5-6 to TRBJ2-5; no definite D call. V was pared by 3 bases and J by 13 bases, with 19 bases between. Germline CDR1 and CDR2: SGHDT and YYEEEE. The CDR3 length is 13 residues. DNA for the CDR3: TGTGCCAGCAGCTGGTCCAGCTCCTACGAGCGGTACTTC. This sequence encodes CASSWSSSYERYF.

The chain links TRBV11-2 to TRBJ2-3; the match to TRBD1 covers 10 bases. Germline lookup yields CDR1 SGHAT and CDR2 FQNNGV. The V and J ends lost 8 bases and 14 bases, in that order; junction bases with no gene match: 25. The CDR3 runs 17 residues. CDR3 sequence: CASGDRTGGEGTGELYF. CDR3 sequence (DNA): TGTGCCAGCGGGGATCGGACAGGGGGTGAAGGCACCGGGGAGCTGTATTTT.

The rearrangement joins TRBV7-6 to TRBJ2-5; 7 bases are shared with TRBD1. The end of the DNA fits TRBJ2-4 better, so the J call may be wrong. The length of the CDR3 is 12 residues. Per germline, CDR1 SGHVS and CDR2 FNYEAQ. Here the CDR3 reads CASSTGSHIQYF. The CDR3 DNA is TGTGCCAGCTCGACAGGGTCCCACATTCAGTACTTC.

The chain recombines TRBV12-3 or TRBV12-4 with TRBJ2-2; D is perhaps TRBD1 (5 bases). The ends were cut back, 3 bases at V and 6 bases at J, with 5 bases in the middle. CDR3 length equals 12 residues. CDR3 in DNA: TGTGCCAGCAGTTTCAGGGCCGGGGAGCTGTTTTTT. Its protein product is CASSFRAGELFF.

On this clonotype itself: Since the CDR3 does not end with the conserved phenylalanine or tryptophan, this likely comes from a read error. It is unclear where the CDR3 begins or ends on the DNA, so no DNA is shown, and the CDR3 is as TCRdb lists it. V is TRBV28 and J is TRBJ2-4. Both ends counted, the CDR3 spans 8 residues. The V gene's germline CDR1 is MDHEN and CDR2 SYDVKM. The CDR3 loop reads CASSFVYL.

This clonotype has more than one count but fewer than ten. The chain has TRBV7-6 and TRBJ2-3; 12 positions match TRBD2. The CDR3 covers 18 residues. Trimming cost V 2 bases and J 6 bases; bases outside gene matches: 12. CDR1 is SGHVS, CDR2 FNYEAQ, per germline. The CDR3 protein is CASSLTPRLAGGLDTQYF. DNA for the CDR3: TGTGCCAGCAGCTTAACCCCCCGCCTAGCGGGAGGGCTTGATACGCAGTATTTT.

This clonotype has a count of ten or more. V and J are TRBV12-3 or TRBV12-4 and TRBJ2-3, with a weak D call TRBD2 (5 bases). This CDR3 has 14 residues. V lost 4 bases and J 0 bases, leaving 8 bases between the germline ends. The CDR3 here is CASSYQRSTDTQYF. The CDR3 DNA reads TGTGCCAGCAGTTACCAGCGGAGCACAGATACGCAGTATTTT.

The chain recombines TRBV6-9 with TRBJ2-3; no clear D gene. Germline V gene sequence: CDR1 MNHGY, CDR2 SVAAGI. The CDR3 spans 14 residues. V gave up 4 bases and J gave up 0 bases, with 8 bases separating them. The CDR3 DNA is TGTGCCAGCAGTTTCCAGGACAGCACAGATACGCAGTATTTT. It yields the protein CASSFQDSTDTQYF.

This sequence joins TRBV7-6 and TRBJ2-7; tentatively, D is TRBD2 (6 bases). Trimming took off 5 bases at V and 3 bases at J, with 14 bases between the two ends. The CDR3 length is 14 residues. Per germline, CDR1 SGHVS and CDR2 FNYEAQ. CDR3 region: CASSPGDSHYEQYF. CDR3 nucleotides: TGTGCCAGCAGCCCTGGGGACTCCCACTACGAGCAGTACTTC.

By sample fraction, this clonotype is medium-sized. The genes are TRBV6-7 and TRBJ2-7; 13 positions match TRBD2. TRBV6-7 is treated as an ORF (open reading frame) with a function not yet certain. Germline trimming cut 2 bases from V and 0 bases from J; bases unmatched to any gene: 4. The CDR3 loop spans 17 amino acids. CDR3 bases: TGTGCCAGCAGTTACAAAGGGACTAGCGGGAACTCCTACGAGCAGTACTTC. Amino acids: CASSYKGTSGNSYEQYF.

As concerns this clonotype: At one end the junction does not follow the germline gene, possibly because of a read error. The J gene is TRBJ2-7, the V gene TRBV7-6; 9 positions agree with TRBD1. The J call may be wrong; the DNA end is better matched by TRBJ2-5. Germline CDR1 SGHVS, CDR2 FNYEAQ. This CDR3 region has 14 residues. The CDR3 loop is CASSTQGAGETQYF. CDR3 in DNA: TGTGCTAGCAGCACACAGGGGGCGGGTGAGACCCAGTACTTC.

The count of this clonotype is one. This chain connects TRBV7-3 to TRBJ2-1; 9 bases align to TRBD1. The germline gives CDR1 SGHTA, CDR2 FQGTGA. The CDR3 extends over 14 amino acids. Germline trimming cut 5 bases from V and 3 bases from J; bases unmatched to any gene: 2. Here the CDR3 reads CASSQDRGYNEQFF. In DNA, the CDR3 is TGTGCCAGCAGCCAGGACAGGGGCTACAATGAGCAGTTCTTC.